The sequence of this TCR beta chain was determined in a study of shared clonotypes between healthy human individuals. Study summary: The donor pool was made up of a couple of women and a few men aged 18 to 49.

Trimming pared 1 base from V and 0 bases from J, leaving 13 bases between. The CDR3 spans 16 residues. CDR1 and CDR2 from the germline V gene are LNHNV and YYDKDF (reference sequence). Input per replicate PCR of unsorted PBMC was about 0.3 ug DNA, corresponding to roughly 28,000 T cell genomes. Using immunoSEQ multiplex PCR, the repertoire was profiled, and TCRdb retains in-frame clones only, with some absent. The sample lists approximately 500,000 clones; about 78% were seen once. Adult Caucasians living in Nashville, Tennessee made up all of the donors. What was sequenced was PBMCs. This clonotype was obtained from a woman between 35 and 50 years old in good health. Some clones in this sample may be carry-over from other donors' samples. V is TRBV15 and J is TRBJ2-7; perhaps TRBD2 as D (6 bases). The CDR3: CATSRGAAGYSYEQYF. Here the CDR3 DNA reads TGTGCCACCAGCAGAGGTGCAGCGGGCTACTCCTACGAGCAGTACTTC.